These T cell receptor beta chains were read from a single sample in a study of blood T cell repertoires in COVID-19. Generated by immunoSEQ multiplex PCR, the TCRdb table keeps only in-frame clones and is missing some. The sample lists about 120,000 clones, roughly 88% seen once, with about 1% in the top ten. Sequencing was carried out using peripheral blood. These receptors came from a woman aged 80 or over with acute or convalescent COVID-19. CDR3s include the opening cysteine and the closing phenylalanine or tryptophan. The order of the fields is clone size, V gene, D gene, J gene, CDR3 DNA, CDR3 protein. D genes are given only for firm matches. Rows give clone size only sometimes, using once, few, many, or a class for an expanded clone.

.	TRBV5-1	TRBD1	TRBJ2-3	TGCGCCAGCAGCAAACAGGGGACAGATACGCAGTATTTT	CASSKQGTDTQYF
.	TRBV25-1	.	TRBJ1-4	TGTGCCAGCAGTGAATCACACAGACCTAATGAAAAACTGTTTTTT	CASSESHRPNEKLFF
.	TRBV19	.	TRBJ2-4	TGTGCCAGTAAGGCGGGCCTAGCCAAAAACATTCAGTACTTC	CASKAGLAKNIQYF
.	TRBV27	.	TRBJ1-3	TGTGCCAGCAGTCCGGGGACACCTGGAAACACCATATATTTT	CASSPGTPGNTIYF
.	TRBV2	.	TRBJ1-2	TGTGCCAGCACGGGTGAGGGGGTTTTCTATAGCTACACCTTC	CASTGEGVFYSYTF
.	TRBV2	.	TRBJ1-5	TGTGCCAGCAGCCCCTGGGTGGATGCGGGCAATCAGCCCCAGCATTTT	CASSPWVDAGNQPQHF
.	TRBV9	TRBD2	TRBJ2-3	TGTGCCAGCAGCGTAGGAAATAGCGGGCAAGATACGCAGTATTTT	CASSVGNSGQDTQYF
.	TRBV11-2	TRBD2	TRBJ2-7	TGTGCCAGCAGCTTTGGACTAGCGGGAGAGAGAGGCGAGCAGTACTTC	CASSFGLAGERGEQYF
.	TRBV7-2	TRBD1	TRBJ2-1	TGTGCCAGCAGCTTAGTCAGGGGGTCCTACAATGAGCAGTTCTTC	CASSLVRGSYNEQFF
.	TRBV6-5	.	TRBJ1-4	TGTGCCAGCAGGTTGGACAGTAATGAAAAACTGTTTTTT	CASRLDSNEKLFF
.	TRBV6-2/TRBV6-3	.	TRBJ2-2	TGTGCCAGCAGTTACTCGAAGCAAAACACCGGGGAGCTGTTTTTT	CASSYSKQNTGELFF
once	TRBV7-8	TRBD1	TRBJ1-6	TGTGCCAGCAGCCCCGGCGTGGGACAGTATAATTCACCCCTCCACTTT	CASSPGVGQYNSPLHF
few	TRBV21-1	.	TRBJ1-1	TGTGCCAGCAGAGCATCTCTGGACAGAAACACTGAAGCTTTCTTT	CASRASLDRNTEAFF
.	TRBV6-6	.	TRBJ1-2	TGTGCCAGCAGTGTACCAGACAGGAAGGGTGATGGCTACACCTTC	CASSVPDRKGDGYTF
.	TRBV2	.	TRBJ2-1	TGTGCCAGCAGTGAAAGTCTAGCCTACAATGAGCAGTTCTTC	CASSESLAYNEQFF
.	TRBV4-1	TRBD1	TRBJ1-2	TGCGCCAGCAGCCTTACCTCAGGGGGACCGTATGGCTACACCTTC	CASSLTSGGPYGYTF
many	TRBV13	TRBD1	TRBJ2-7	TGTGCCAGCAGGCGACAGGGCCCATCCTACGAGCAGTACTTC	CASRRQGPSYEQYF
.	TRBV5-6	TRBD2	TRBJ2-7	TGTGCCAGCAGCTTCAGGACTAGCGGGAGCTCCTACGAGCAGTACTTC	CASSFRTSGSSYEQYF
.	TRBV4-3	.	TRBJ2-3	TGCGCCAGCAGCCAAGATCGCTACACAGATACGCAGTATTTT	CASSQDRYTDTQYF
.	TRBV18	.	TRBJ2-7	TGTGCCAGCTCACCTTACAGTGACTACGAGCAGTACTTC	CASSPYSDYEQYF
.	TRBV11-2	TRBD2	TRBJ2-7	TGTGCCAGCAGCTCGGGGACTAGCCGTGGGTTGGAGCAGTACTTC	CASSSGTSRGLEQYF
.	TRBV2	.	TRBJ1-4	TGTGCCAGCAGTAAAACAGCTGAAAAACTGTTTTTT	CASSKTAEKLFF
.	TRBV6-4	TRBD1	TRBJ2-5	TGTGCCAGCAGTGACCCTGGACAGGGGAAAGAGACCCAGTACTTC	CASSDPGQGKETQYF
.	TRBV6-2/TRBV6-3	.	TRBJ1-5	TGTGCCAGCAGTTACGGGGTAGCGGGGGTTGGTCAGCCCCAGCATTTT	CASSYGVAGVGQPQHF
.	TRBV10-3	TRBD2	TRBJ2-1	TGTGCCATCAGAGTGGGACTAGCGAACAATGAGCAGTTCTTC	CAIRVGLANNEQFF
.	TRBV7-6	TRBD2	TRBJ2-3	TGTGCCAGCAGCTTAGGGCTAGCGGGGGGGGGCACAGATACGCAGTATTTT	CASSLGLAGGGTDTQYF
.	TRBV5-1	TRBD1	TRBJ1-2	TGCGCCAGCAGCTTGGGACAGGGAGTCTATGGCTACACCTTC	CASSLGQGVYGYTF
few	TRBV6-5	.	TRBJ2-7	TGTGCCAGCACAAAAGACAGGATCCTCTACGAGCAGTACTTC	CASTKDRILYEQYF
once	TRBV5-5	.	TRBJ1-2	TGTGCCAGCAGCTTGCAGAATCCCAACTATGGCTACACCTTC	CASSLQNPNYGYTF
.	TRBV28	TRBD2	TRBJ2-1	TGTGCCAGCAGTTTGTCTAGCGGGCATAGACCCTCCTACAATGAGCAGTTCTTC	CASSLSSGHRPSYNEQFF
.	TRBV5-8	.	TRBJ1-5	TGTGCCAGCAGCTTGGTCGCAGGGATCCCCAATCAGCCCCAGCATTTT	CASSLVAGIPNQPQHF
once	TRBV2	TRBD2	TRBJ2-7	TGTGCCAGCAGTAACAGCGGGAGACCCTACGAGCAGTACTTC	CASSNSGRPYEQYF
few	TRBV24-1	TRBD2	TRBJ2-3	TGTGCCACCAGTGACCCCTCAGCTAGCGGGGGCACAGATACGCAGTATTTT	CATSDPSASGGTDTQYF
.	TRBV28	.	TRBJ2-3	TGTGCCAGCAGGAGGACTAGCACAGATACGCAGTATTTT	CASRRTSTDTQYF
.	TRBV5-4	.	TRBJ2-3	TGTGCCAGCAGCTTGGGGGCCGGGATGGATACGCAGTATTTT	CASSLGAGMDTQYF
.	TRBV24-1	.	TRBJ1-3	TGTGCCACCATGGGGCAGCTTGGAAACACCATATATTTT	CATMGQLGNTIYF
.	TRBV6-5	.	TRBJ2-7	TGTGCCAGCCGCTCAGGGAAGGGTGGGTCCTACGAGCAGTACTTC	CASRSGKGGSYEQYF
.	TRBV10-3	.	TRBJ1-5	TGTGCCATCAGTGAGGGGGCAGGCAATCAGCCCCAGCATTTT	CAISEGAGNQPQHF
.	TRBV9	TRBD1	TRBJ2-1	TGTGCCAGCAGTGCGGGACAGGGGGACAATGAGCAGTTCTTC	CASSAGQGDNEQFF
few	TRBV5-1	TRBD2	TRBJ2-5	TGCGCCAGCAGCCCTCCTAGCGGGAGGGCAGAGACCCAGTACTTC	CASSPPSGRAETQYF